A single sample is the source of the 2 T cell receptor beta chains below, sequenced in a study of T cells expressing NK-cell markers. Reprocessing the 5' RACE reads, TCRdb reports a single entry for every CDR3 protein and omits DNA. This repertoire includes 300,000 to 500,000 distinct CDR3 sequences. The sequenced sample was blood T cells: a sorted CD56 or NKG2C T cell subset, CD4+ or CD8+ T cells, or bulk PBMC T cells (not recorded which). Every receptor here comes from a woman aged 45-59 years in good health.

The chain has TRBV30 and TRBJ1-1; TCRdb's assignment of TRBD1 cannot be checked, as there is no DNA. CDR1 is GTSNPN, CDR2 SVGIG, per germline (reference sequence). This CDR3 has 11 residues. CDR3 amino acids: CACQGFTEAFF.

This rearrangement joins TRBV11-3 to TRBJ2-1; TCRdb indicates TRBD1, and absent DNA this call remains unverified. Per germline, CDR1 SGHNT and CDR2 YENEEA. CDR3 length: 17 amino acids. This chain's CDR3 is CASSLDRAPPYYNEQFF.